This TCR beta chain was observed in a study of vaccination effects on CD4 cells after COVID-19. Study-level points and caveats: There was marked clonal contraction among infection- and vaccine-induced clones late after vaccination. Few convalescent patients were included, and no early post-infection timepoints were sampled.

Antigen-specific CD4+ T cell clonotypes were called by their expansion after viral peptide-pool culture in ViraFEST. Investigators separated out CD4+ T cells once approximately 9 days of culture had passed. A PCR test confirmed that the person had SARS-CoV-2 infection between March and December 2020. The culture used as the negative control contained an HIV-1 Nef peptide pool. Cultures received IL-2 medium that replaced half the medium on days 3 and 7. J gave up 4 bases and V 8 bases, and 7 bases lay outside the gene matches. CDR1 and CDR2 from the germline V gene are SGHAT and FQNNGV. This CDR3 spans 15 amino acids. Clones were sequenced by immunoSEQ multiplex PCR, and TCRdb holds only the in-frame ones, with some missing. The profile covers about 70,000 clones, with more than 65% appearing a single time and about 5% taken by the ten largest. Of note for this clone: No antigen is known for it.

This clonotype originated in a human donor who had a prior SARS-CoV-2 infection. This sequence joins TRBV11-2 and TRBJ2-1, with 11 bases matching TRBD2. This material consisted of CD4+ T cells from PBMCs cultured with HIV peptides, taken before COVID-19 vaccination. Subset here: HIV-1 Nef peptide pool negative control/reference culture. This CDR3 is CASGLTSGSYNEQFF. The CDR3 DNA is TGTGCCAGCGGTTTAACTAGCGGGAGTTACAATGAGCAGTTCTTC.